The TCR beta chain described here comes from a study of T cells in Graves' hyperthyroidism and ophthalmopathy. A note on this clonotype: Its antigen is still unknown.

Amplified TCR beta CDR3 regions came from RNA transcripts. The HTBI primer set drove a first-round RT-PCR of the TCR CDR3. MiXCR was run by TCRdb on the multiplex PCR reads, yielding one entry per CDR3 protein. The sample contains around 300,000 distinct CDR3 sequences, roughly 13% of which appear only once. Germline values: CDR1 LGHDT, CDR2 YNNKEL (reference sequence). Trimming stripped 1 base from V and 1 base from J, with 14 bases between. The CDR3 length is 18 residues. Findings and limits, study-wide: The model foresaw ophthalmopathy a median roughly 6 months prior to onset.

A patient was excluded if there was uncontrolled infection, other autoimmune disease, pregnancy or lactation. For the diagnoses, clinical symptoms, serum thyroxine and TRAb, thyroid ultrasound and orbital computed tomography were used. This sequence joins TRBV3-1 and TRBJ2-6, with D perhaps TRBD2 (7 bases). The clonotype originates from a woman in her thirties or forties with Graves' hyperthyroidism. Input material: blood. The CDR3 sequence is CASSQVGGGRSGANVLTF. The CDR3, as DNA: TGTGCCAGCAGCCAAGTGGGAGGGGGGCGTTCTGGGGCCAACGTCCTGACTTTC.